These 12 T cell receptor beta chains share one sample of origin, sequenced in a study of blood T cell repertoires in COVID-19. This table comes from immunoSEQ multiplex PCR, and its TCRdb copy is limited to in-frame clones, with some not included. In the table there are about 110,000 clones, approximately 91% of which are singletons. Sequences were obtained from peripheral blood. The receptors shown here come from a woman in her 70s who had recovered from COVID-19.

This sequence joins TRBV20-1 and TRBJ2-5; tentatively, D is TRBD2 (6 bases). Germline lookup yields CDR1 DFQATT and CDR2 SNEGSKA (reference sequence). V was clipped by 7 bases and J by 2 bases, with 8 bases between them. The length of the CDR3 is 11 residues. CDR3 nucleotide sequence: TGCAGTGTGGCGGGGCAAGAGACCCAGTACTTC. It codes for CSVAGQETQYF.

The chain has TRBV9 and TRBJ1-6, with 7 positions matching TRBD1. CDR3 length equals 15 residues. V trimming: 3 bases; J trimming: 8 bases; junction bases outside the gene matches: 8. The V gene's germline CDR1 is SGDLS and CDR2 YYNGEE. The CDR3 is CASSETGSEDSPLHF. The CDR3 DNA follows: TGTGCCAGCAGCGAGACAGGGTCAGAAGATTCACCCCTCCACTTT.

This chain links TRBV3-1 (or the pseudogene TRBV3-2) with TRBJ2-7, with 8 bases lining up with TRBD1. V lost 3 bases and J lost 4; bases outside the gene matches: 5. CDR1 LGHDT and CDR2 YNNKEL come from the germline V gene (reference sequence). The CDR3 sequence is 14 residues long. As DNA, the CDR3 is TGTGCCAGCAGCCATTCGGGACAGGTTTACGAGCAGTACTTC. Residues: CASSHSGQVYEQYF.

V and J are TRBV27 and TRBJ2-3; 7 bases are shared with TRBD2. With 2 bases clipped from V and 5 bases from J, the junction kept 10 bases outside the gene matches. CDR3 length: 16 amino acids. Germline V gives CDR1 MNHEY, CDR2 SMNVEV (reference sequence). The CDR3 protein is CASSLPGLGEGDTQYF. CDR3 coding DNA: TGTGCCAGCAGTTTACCTGGATTGGGGGAGGGAGATACGCAGTATTTT.

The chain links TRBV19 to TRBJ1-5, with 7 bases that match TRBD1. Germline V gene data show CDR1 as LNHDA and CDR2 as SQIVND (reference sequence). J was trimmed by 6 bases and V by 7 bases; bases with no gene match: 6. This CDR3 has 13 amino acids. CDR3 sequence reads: CASTEGAGQPQHF. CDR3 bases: TGTGCCAGTACTGAGGGGGCGGGTCAGCCCCAGCATTTT.

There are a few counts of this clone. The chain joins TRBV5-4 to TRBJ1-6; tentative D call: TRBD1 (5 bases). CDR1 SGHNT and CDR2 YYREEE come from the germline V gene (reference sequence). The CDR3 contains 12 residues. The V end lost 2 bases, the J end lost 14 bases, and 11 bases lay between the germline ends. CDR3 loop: CASSLDSSTLHF. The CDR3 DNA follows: TGTGCCAGCAGCTTAGACAGTTCGACCCTCCACTTT.

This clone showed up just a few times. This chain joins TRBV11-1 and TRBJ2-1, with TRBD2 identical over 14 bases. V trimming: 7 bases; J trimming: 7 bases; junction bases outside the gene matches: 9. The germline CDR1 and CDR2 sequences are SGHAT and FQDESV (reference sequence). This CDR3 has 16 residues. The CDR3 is CASIRLAGGQGNEQFF. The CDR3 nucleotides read TGTGCCAGCATCCGACTAGCGGGAGGGCAAGGAAATGAGCAGTTCTTC.

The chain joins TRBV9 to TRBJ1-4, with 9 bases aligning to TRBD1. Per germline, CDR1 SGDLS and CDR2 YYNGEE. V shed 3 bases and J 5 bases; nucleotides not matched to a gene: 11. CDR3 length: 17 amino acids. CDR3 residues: CASSARQGGWRNEKLFF. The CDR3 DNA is TGTGCCAGCAGCGCCCGACAGGGGGGATGGAGAAATGAAAAACTGTTTTTT.

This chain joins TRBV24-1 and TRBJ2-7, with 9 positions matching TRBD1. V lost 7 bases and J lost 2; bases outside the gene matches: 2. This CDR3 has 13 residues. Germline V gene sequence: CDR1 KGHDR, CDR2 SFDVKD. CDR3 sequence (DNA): TGTGCCACCAGCCGACAGGGGGCCTACGAGCAGTACTTC. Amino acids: CATSRQGAYEQYF.

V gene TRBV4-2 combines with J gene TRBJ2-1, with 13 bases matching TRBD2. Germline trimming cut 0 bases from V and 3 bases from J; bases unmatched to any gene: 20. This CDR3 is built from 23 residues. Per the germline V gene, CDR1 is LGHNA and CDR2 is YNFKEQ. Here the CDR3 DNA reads TGTGCCAGCAGCCAAGAAGGGGTCGGGTTAGGACTAGCGGGAGAATTGGGCTACAATGAGCAGTTCTTC. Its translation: CASSQEGVGLGLAGELGYNEQFF.

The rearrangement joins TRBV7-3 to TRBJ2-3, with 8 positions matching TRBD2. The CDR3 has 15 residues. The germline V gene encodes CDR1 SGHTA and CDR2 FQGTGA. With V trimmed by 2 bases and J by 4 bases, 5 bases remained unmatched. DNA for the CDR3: TGTGCCAGCAGCTTACGCGGGAGGTATGCAGATACGCAGTATTTT. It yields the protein CASSLRGRYADTQYF.

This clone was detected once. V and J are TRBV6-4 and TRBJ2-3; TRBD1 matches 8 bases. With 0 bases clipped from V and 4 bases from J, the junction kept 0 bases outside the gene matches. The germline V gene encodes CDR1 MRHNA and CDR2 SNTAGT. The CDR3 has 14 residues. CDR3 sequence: CASSDSQGADTQYF. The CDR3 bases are TGTGCCAGCAGTGACTCACAGGGGGCAGATACGCAGTATTTT.